The present T cell receptor beta chain was sequenced within a study of T-cell reconstitution after alpha-beta-depleted transplantation in children. The library targeted TCRbeta and was prepared with unique molecular identifiers. TCRdb recomputed calls from the PCR reads with MiXCR, one row per CDR3 protein. The table shows roughly 500,000 distinct CDR3 sequences, with around a third occurring only once. V shed 2 bases and J shed 2 bases, with 12 bases lying between them. The CDR3 loop spans 14 amino acids. CDR1 is DFQATT and CDR2 is SNEGSKA in the germline V gene (reference sequence). This TCR came from a human donor who donated a stem cell graft to a child with aplastic anemia. The specimen comprised PBMCs from the stem cell graft donor, sampled from the stem cell graft. V gene TRBV20-1 combines with J gene TRBJ1-1; perhaps TRBD1 as D (6 bases). For the CDR3, the DNA is TGCAGTGCTAGAATACCCGGGGGCAACACTGAAGCTTTCTTT. This encodes CSARIPGGNTEAFF.